Reported below is one TCR beta chain. The length of the CDR3 is 13 residues. Trimming left V 5 bases short and J 4 bases short, with 11 bases between. Sequencing used immunoSEQ multiplex PCR; TCRdb keeps in-frame clones, though not all of them. This sample has approximately 170,000 clones, with 92% found just once. The sample comes from a study of control samples from healthy donors and cancer patients. The receptor's source is a woman aged 25-40 years in good health. What was sequenced was blood. This chain joins TRBV12-3 or TRBV12-4 and TRBJ1-2, with D possibly TRBD1 on 5 matching bases. CDR3 sequence reads: CASSLRGPYGYTF. The CDR3 coding sequence is TGTGCCAGCAGTCTTAGGGGTCCCTATGGCTACACCTTC.